This TCR beta chain emerged from a study of T cell repertoires and HLA-DP antigens. The PCR primers covered 54 TRBV and 13 TRBJ segments. The protocol was immunoSEQ multiplex PCR, while the TCRdb copy is restricted to in-frame clones and leaves out a portion. The data show some 110,000 clones, 92% seen once. CDR3 length: 12 amino acids. Trimming took off 4 bases at V and 7 bases at J, with 12 bases between the two ends. CDR1 and CDR2 from the germline V gene are SQVTM and ANQGSEA. A remark on this clone: Its antigen is unidentified.

The receptor was derived from a woman aged 18-29 years in good health and CMV-seronegative. The chain recombines TRBV29-1 with TRBJ2-3; D is uncertain. The source material was CD4+ T cells from PBMCs. This CDR3 reads CSVVGYPYTQYF. The CDR3 DNA reads as TGCAGCGTTGTCGGCTACCCATATACGCAGTATTTT.